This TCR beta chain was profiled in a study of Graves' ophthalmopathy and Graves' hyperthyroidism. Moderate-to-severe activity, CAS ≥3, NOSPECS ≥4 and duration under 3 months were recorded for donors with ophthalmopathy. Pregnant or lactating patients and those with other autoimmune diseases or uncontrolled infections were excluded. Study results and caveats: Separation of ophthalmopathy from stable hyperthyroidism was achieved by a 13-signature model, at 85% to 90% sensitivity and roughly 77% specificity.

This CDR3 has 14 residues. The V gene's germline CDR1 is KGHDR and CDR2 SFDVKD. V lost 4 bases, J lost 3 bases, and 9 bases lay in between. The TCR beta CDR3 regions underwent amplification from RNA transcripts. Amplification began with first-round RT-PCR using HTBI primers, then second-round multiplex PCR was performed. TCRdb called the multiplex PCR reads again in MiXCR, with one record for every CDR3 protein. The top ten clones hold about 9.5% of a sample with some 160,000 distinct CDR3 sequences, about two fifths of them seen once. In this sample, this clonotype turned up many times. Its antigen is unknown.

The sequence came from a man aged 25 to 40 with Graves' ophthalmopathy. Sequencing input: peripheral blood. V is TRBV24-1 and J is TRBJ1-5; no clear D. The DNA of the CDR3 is TGTGCCACCAGTGAACCGGGTAACAATCAGCCCCAGCATTTT. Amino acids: CATSEPGNNQPQHF.